Each of the 3 T cell receptor beta chains below was sequenced from the same sample in a study of T cell repertoires in cytomegalovirus infection. TCRdb processed the reads anew with MiXCR; each CDR3 protein has one entry. This table holds more than 650,000 distinct CDR3 sequences, roughly 36% found once. Sequencing was carried out using PBMCs. Source of these receptors: a human donor in good health (CMV status not recorded). Some clones in this sample may be carry-over from other donors' samples.

This clonotype showed up just once. The rearrangement links TRBV20-1 to TRBJ2-7; 16 positions match TRBD2. CDR3 length equals 16 residues. Per germline, CDR1 DFQATT and CDR2 SNEGSKA (reference sequence). With 6 bases clipped from V and 0 bases from J, the junction kept 5 bases outside the gene matches. CDR3: CSAKGTSGRASYEQYF. The CDR3, as DNA: TGCAGTGCCAAAGGGACTAGCGGGAGGGCCTCCTACGAGCAGTACTTC.

This sequence joins TRBV28 and TRBJ2-7; D uncertain. CDR1 is MDHEN, CDR2 SYDVKM, per germline. The CDR3 consists of 12 residues. V lost 3 bases, J lost 8 bases, and 11 bases lay in between. CDR3 region: CASSFLAEKQYF. CDR3 coding DNA: TGTGCCAGCAGTTTTCTTGCGGAGAAGCAGTACTTC.

The V and J genes are TRBV5-6 and TRBJ1-2, with D possibly TRBD1 on 6 matching bases. The germline gives CDR1 SGHDT, CDR2 YYEEEE. CDR3 length: 15 residues. Trimming shortened V by 0 bases and J by 1 base, and 10 bases separated the two germline ends. The CDR3 region is CASSLVGQINYGYTF. The CDR3 bases are TGTGCCAGCAGCTTGGTTGGACAGATTAACTATGGCTACACCTTC.